Listed below are T cell receptor beta chains from one sample, sequenced in a study of identical twins. Via MiXCR, TCRdb re-called the 5' RACE reads, giving one row per CDR3 protein. The table includes 200,000 to 300,000 distinct CDR3 sequences, around 6.6% detected once. This sample was also put to use in a study of yellow fever vaccine responses in identical twins.

Source material: memory (CD45RO+) T cells sorted from blood. These receptors were obtained from a woman in her late teens or twenties in good health. CDR3s include the opening cysteine and the closing phenylalanine or tryptophan.

V gene,J gene,CDR3 length,CDR3 protein
TRBV11-1,TRBJ2-7,14,CASTMGLLSYEQYF
TRBV28,TRBJ1-2,13,CASSLKQGYGYTF
TRBV12-3/TRBV12-4,TRBJ2-7,15,CASSPGLASTHEQYF
TRBV29-1,TRBJ1-1,11,CSAAGQAPAFF
TRBV29-1,TRBJ1-1,13,CSVGGYMNTEAFF
TRBV2,TRBJ1-6,13,CASIPGLKSPLHF
TRBV19,TRBJ1-1,14,CASSAIPGNTEAFF
TRBV10-3,TRBJ2-7,12,CAIAENSYEQYF
TRBV15,TRBJ1-5,15,CATSRGQGNFQPQHF
TRBV10-3,TRBJ1-2,15,CAINGGQALDYGYTF
TRBV20-1,TRBJ2-1,15,CSAIAGGAPVNEQFF
TRBV29-1,TRBJ1-1,15,CSVRQGSLVNTEAFF
TRBV3-1,TRBJ2-1,19,CASSQSTVRLAAPYNEQFF
TRBV5-6,TRBJ2-7,14,CASSLDPRDGEQYF
TRBV20-1,TRBJ2-7,13,CSARDGYSYEQYF
TRBV3-1,TRBJ1-1,14,CASSRGGAGTEAFF
TRBV12-3/TRBV12-4,TRBJ1-5,13,CASTRTLGQPQHF
TRBV9,TRBJ1-4,14,CASSLGQFNEKLFF
TRBV20-1,TRBJ1-5,13,CSARGKGNQPQHF
TRBV7-9,TRBJ2-2,14,CASSSKNWDRELFF
TRBV20-1,TRBJ1-2,12,CSAYDSNYGYTF
TRBV2,TRBJ2-2,15,CASIGDPTGAGELFF
TRBV9,TRBJ1-1,12,CASSKGQGEAFF
TRBV11-2,TRBJ2-3,17,CASSLGQGSTSTDTQYF
TRBV29-1,TRBJ2-5,12,CSAQGALETQYF
TRBV15,TRBJ2-2,13,CATKNGDTGELFF
TRBV11-1,TRBJ2-6,18,CASSSSRASVSGANVLTF
TRBV6-7,TRBJ2-1,22,CATIYLGGTSGTAQGSYNEQFF
TRBV9,TRBJ2-1,15,CASSVGLAGVNEQFF
TRBV2,TRBJ2-7,15,CASSGLTAESYEQYF
TRBV15,TRBJ2-1,16,CATSREAGENYNEQFF
TRBV5-1,TRBJ1-4,15,CASSPTGGVNEKLFF
TRBV21-1,TRBJ2-2,23,CASSKPHGHVVGDQKTNTGELFF
TRBV18,TRBJ1-1,14,CASSQTDMNTEAFF
TRBV20-1,TRBJ1-1,17,CSALSLRTGKMNTEAFF
TRBV2,TRBJ2-1,15,CASRIAGVYYNEQFF
TRBV5-1,TRBJ1-4,15,CASSRGRGVDEKLFF
TRBV7-3,TRBJ1-1,14,CASSTGQGLSEAFF
TRBV9,TRBJ2-2,11,CASSALGELFF
TRBV5-6,TRBJ1-6,15,CASSLGGRYNSPLHF
TRBV20-1,TRBJ2-5,14,CSAAGSGRKLTQYF
TRBV9,TRBJ2-1,14,CASSVGTIHNEQFF
TRBV20-1,TRBJ2-1,14,CSARGTGDLNWQFF
TRBV4-2,TRBJ2-2,14,CASSQVSETGELFF
TRBV3-1,TRBJ2-5,13,CASSKGPQETQYF
TRBV25-1,TRBJ2-6,16,CASSPGPSPGANVLTF
TRBV11-2,TRBJ2-5,15,CASSLWGAPGETQYF
TRBV12-5,TRBJ2-7,13,CASGSGAAYEQYF
TRBV11-2,TRBJ2-3,17,CASSLRLAGGLLDTQYF
TRBV7-2,TRBJ2-5,13,CASSSGLAPTQYF
TRBV6-1,TRBJ2-1,15,CASKGEGGSYNEQFF
TRBV5-6,TRBJ2-3,13,CASSQTSTDTQYF
TRBV9,TRBJ2-6,16,CASSVAIASGANVLTF
TRBV29-1,TRBJ1-3,15,CSVAADRISGNTIYF
TRBV27,TRBJ2-1,15,CASTPRDRANNEQFF
TRBV10-3,TRBJ2-1,14,CAIAWTSGGAEQFF
TRBV20-1,TRBJ2-3,15,CSARDFEGSPDTQYF
TRBV2,TRBJ1-1,13,CASFVRPNTEAFF
TRBV10-3,TRBJ2-1,13,CAISGQIGNGQFF